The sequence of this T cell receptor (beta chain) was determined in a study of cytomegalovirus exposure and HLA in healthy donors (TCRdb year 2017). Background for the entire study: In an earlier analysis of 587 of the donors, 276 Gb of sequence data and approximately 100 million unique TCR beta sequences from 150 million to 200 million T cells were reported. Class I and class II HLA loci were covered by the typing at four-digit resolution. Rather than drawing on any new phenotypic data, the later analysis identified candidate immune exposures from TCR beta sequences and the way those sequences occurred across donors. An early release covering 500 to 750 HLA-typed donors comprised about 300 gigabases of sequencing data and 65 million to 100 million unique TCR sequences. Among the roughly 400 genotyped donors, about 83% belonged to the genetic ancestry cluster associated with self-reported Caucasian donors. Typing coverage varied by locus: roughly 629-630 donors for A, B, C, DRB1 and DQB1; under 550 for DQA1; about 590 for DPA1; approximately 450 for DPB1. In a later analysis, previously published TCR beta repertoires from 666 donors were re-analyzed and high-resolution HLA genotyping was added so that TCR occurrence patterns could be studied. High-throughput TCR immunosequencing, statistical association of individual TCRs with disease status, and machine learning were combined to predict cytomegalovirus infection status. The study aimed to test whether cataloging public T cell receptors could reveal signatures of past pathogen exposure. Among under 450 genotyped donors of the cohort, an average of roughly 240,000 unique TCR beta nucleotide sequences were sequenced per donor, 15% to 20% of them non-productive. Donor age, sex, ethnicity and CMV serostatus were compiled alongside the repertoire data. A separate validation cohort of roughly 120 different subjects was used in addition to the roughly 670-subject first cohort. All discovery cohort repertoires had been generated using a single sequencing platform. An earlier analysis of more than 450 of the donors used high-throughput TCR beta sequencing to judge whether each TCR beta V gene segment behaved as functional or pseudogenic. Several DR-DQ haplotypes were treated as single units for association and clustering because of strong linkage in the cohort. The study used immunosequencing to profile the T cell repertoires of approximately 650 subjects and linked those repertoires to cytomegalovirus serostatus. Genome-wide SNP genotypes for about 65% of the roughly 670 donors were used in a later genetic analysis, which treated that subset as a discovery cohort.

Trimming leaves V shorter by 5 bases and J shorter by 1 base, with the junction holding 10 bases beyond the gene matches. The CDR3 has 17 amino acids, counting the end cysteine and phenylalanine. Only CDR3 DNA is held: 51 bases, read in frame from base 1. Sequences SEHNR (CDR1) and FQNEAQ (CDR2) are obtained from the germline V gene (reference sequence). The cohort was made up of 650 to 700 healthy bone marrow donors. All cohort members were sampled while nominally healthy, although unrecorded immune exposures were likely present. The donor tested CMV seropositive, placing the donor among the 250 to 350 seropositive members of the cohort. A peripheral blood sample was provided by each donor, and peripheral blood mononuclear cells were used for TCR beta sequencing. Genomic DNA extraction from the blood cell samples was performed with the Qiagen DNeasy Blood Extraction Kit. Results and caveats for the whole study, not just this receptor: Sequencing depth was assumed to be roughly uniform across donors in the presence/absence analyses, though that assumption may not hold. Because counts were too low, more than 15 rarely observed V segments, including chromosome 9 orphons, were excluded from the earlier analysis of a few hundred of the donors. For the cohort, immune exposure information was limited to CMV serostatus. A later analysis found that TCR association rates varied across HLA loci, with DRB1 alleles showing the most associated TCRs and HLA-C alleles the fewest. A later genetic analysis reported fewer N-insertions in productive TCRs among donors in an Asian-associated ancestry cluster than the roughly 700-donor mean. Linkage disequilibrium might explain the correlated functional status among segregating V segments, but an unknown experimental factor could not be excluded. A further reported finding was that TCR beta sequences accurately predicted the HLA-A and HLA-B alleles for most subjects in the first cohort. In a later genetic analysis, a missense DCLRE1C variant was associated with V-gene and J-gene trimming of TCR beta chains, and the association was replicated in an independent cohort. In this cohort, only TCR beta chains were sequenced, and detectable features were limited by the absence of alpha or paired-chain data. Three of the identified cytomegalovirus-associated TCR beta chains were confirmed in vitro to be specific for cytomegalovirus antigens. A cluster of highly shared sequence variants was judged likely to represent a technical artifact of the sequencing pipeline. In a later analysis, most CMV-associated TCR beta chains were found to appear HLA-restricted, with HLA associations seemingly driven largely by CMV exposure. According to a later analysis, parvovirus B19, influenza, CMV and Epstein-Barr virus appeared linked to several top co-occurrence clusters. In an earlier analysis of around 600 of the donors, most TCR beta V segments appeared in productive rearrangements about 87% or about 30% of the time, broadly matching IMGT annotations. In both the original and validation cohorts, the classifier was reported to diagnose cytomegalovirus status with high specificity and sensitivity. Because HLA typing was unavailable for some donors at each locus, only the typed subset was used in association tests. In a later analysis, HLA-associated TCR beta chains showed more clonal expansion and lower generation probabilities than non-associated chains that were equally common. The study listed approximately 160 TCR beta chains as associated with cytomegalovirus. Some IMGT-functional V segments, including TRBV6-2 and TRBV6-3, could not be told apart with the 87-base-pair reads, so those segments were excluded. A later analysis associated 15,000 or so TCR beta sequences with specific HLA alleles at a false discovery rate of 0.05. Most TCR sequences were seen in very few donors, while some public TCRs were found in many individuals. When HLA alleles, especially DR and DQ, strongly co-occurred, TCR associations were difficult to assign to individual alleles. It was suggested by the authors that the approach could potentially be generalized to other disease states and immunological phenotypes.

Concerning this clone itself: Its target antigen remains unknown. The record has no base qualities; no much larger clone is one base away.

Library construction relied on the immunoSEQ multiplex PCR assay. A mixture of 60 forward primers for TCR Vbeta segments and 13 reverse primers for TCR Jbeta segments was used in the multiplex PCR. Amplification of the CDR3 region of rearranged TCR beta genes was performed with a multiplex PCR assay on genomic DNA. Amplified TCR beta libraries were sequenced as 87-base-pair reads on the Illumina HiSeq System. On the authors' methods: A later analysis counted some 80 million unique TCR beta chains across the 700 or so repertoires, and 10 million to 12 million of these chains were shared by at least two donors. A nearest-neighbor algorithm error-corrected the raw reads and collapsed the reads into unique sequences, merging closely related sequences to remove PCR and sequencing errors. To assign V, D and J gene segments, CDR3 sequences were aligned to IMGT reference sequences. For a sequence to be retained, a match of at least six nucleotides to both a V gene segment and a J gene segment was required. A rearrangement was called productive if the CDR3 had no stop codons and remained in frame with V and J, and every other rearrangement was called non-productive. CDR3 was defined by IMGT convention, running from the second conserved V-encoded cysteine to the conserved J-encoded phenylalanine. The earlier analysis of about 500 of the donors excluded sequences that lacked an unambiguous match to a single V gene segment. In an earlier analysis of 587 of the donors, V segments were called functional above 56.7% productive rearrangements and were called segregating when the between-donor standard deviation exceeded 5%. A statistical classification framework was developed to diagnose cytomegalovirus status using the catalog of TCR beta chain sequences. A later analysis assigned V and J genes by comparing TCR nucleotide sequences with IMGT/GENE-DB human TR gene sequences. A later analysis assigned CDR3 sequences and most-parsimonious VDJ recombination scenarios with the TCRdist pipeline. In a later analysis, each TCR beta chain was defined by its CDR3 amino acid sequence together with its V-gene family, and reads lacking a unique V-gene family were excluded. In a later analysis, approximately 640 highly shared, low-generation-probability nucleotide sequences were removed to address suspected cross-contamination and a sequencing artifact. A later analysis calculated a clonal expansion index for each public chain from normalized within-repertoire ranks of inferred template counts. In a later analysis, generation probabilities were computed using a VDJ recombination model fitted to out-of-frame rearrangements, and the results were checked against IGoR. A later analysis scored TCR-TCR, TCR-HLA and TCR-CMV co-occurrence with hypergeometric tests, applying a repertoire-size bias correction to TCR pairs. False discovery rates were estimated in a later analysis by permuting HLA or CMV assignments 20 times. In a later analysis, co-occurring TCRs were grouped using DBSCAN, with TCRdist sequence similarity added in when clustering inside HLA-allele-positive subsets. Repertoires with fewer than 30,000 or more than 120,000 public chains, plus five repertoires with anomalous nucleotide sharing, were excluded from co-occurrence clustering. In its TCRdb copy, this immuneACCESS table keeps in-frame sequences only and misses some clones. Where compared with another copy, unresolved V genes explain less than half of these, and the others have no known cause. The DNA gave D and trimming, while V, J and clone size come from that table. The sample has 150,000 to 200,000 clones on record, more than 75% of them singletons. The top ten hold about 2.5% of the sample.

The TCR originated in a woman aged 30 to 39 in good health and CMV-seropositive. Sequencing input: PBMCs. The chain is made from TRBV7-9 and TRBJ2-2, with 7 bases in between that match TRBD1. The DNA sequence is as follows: TGTGCCAGCAGCAGATACCTGGGACAGATGAACACCGGGGAGCTGTTTTTT. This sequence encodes CASSRYLGQMNTGELFF.